The present T cell receptor beta chain was sequenced within a study of cytomegalovirus exposure and HLA in healthy donors. Study conclusions and caveats: For cytomegalovirus status, the classifier reportedly gave diagnoses with high specificity and sensitivity. 164 TCR beta chains were listed as cytomegalovirus-associated. Whilst most TCR sequences proved rare, a subset of public TCRs occurred across many donors.

Germline CDR1 is ENHRY and CDR2 is SYGVKD. This CDR3 spans 13 amino acids. With 3 bases removed from V and 4 bases from J, the gap between germline ends came to 9 bases. Repertoires were generated with immunoSEQ multiplex PCR, while TCRdb's copy carries only in-frame clones and drops some. The data contain about 150,000 clones, around nine tenths of them seen just once; the ten biggest clones take up around 24%. For this clone: Its target is not known.

Sequenced sample: PBMCs. The V and J genes are TRBV10-3 and TRBJ1-1; a possible D gene is TRBD1 (6 bases). The receptor was isolated from a man between 18 and 29 years old in good health and CMV-seropositive. CDR3 loop: CAISDTGSTEAFF. CDR3 bases: TGTGCCATCAGTGATACAGGGAGCACTGAAGCTTTCTTT.